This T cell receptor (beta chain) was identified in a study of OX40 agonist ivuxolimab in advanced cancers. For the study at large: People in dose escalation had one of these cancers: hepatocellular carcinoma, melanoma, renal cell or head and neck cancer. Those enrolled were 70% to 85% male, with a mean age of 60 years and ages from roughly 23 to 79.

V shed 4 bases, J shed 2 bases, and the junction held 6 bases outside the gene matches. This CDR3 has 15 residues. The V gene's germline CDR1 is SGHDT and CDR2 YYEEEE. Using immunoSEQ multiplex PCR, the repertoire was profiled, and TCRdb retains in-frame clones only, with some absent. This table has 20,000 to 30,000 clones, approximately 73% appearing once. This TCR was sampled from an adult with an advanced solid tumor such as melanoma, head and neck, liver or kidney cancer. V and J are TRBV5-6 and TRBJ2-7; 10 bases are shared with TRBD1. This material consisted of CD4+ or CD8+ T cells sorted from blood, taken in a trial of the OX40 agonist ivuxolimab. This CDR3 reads CASSGGTGDPYEQYF. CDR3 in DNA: TGTGCCAGCAGCGGTGGGACAGGGGACCCCTACGAGCAGTACTTC.